Detailed here is one T cell receptor beta chain. The specificity of this receptor is unknown. Base qualities are not provided; no much larger clone lies one nucleotide away. This sample is drawn from a study of T-cell reconstitution after alpha-beta-depleted transplantation in children listed by TCRdb under 2016. Describing the broader study: T-cell immune reconstitution after TCRalphabeta/CD19-depleted allogeneic hematopoietic cell transplantation in children was quantitatively tracked in the study by means of TCR repertoire profiling. General conclusions and limits of the study: Over subsequent months, a decline in hyperexpanded clone frequencies was noted, and after one year, T-cell counts and TCRbeta diversity were mostly ascribed to newly produced T cells. In some patients, the high TCRbeta diversity seen at day 60 was put down to recipient T cells and intrathymic progenitors that had survived conditioning. The apparently early alphabetaT-cell count recovery about two months after transplant was reportedly dependent on only several hundred rapidly expanded clones derived from non-depleted graft cells.

Libraries were prepared through PCR. The run used an Illumina HiSeq 2500. TCR libraries were prepared with molecular barcoding, using unique molecular identifiers to normalize TCRbeta repertoire quantification. TCRdb cleaned the public reads at Q25 with fastp, built clones with MiXCR and kept in-frame beta chains. A single entry per CDR3 protein holds the most common genes and DNA from its merged rows. The sample includes 700,000 or so distinct CDR3 sequences, with around 12% observed a single time. The ten largest account for 0.79% of the sample. Relative to germline, V is 7 bases shorter and J is 7 bases shorter, with 17 bases between their ends. Spanning cysteine to phenylalanine, the CDR3 consists of 15 amino acids. The CDR3 DNA has 45 bases and is translated from base 1. CDR1 and CDR2, per the germline V gene, are SNHLY and FYNNEI. This sample's treatment or condition label indicates: allogeneic hematopoietic cell transplantation with graft depleted of TCRalphabeta T cells and CD19 B cells. Transplant recipients were children who received TCRalphabeta/CD19-depleted allogeneic hematopoietic cell grafts.

The sequence joins TRBV2 to TRBJ1-6, with the D gene uncertain. Sequences were derived from PBMCs, sampled before TCRalphabeta/CD19-depleted stem cell transplant. This receptor was obtained from a girl aged 2 to 10 with congenital amegakaryocytic thrombocytopenia, due to receive a stem cell transplant. Here the CDR3 is given as CASTLRLPRNSPLHF. Read as DNA, the sequence is TGTGCCAGCACGCTGCGACTTCCGAGGAATTCACCCCTCCACTTT.